This entry lists 8 T cell receptor beta chains sequenced from one sample in a study of T cells in Graves' hyperthyroidism and ophthalmopathy (dated by TCRdb to the late 2010s). Receptors were amplified or captured by multiplex PCR. These reads were obtained on an Illumina HiSeq 2000. The TCR beta CDR3 regions were amplified from the RNA transcripts. For the first round of RT-PCR on the TCR CDR3, the HTBI primer set was used together with the Qiagen OneStep RT-PCR kit. In TCRdb, the public reads were trimmed at Q25 with fastp and aligned with MiXCR, with productive beta chains retained. CDR3 protein sequences are deduplicated, and each keeps its most common genes and DNA. The sample table contains 480,000 or so distinct CDR3 sequences; only one count was recorded for around 50% of them. The ten largest clonotypes hold about 45% of the sample. The sample consisted of peripheral blood or thyroid tissue (not recorded which). The receptor set was obtained from an adult woman with Graves' disease, either hyperthyroidism or ophthalmopathy (not recorded which).

In this sample, this clonotype turned up once. V gene TRBV7-9 combines with J gene TRBJ2-5; 7 nucleotides align to TRBD1. V was pared by 6 bases and J by 0 bases, with 7 bases of the junction left unmatched. The germline V gene has CDR1 SEHNR and CDR2 FQNEAQ (reference sequence). The CDR3 consists of 15 residues. For the CDR3, the DNA is TGTGCCAGCAGAGTAGGACAGGAAAACCAAGAGACCCAGTACTTC. It translates to CASRVGQENQETQYF. The variable domain in full, completed from reference TRBV7-9 and TRBJ2-5, reads DTGVSQNPRHKITKRGQNVTFRCDPISEHNRLYWYRQTLGQGPEFLTYFQNEAQLEKSRLLSDRFSAERPKGSFSTLEIQRTEQGDSAMYLCASRVGQENQETQYFGPGTRLLVL.

This clonotype was detected many times. The chain combines TRBV11-2 with TRBJ1-4; TRBD1 is a possible D gene (6 bases). The ends were cut back, 4 bases at V and 7 bases at J, with 10 bases in the middle. The germline V gene encodes CDR1 SGHAT and CDR2 FQNNGV. The CDR3 runs 13 residues. This CDR3 reads CASSSRTAEKLFF. The CDR3 nucleotides read TGTGCCAGCAGCTCCCGGACAGCTGAAAAACTGTTTTTT.

In its sample, this clonotype was seen many times. This rearrangement joins TRBV2 to TRBJ1-1, with 8 bases aligning to TRBD1. Germline assignment: CDR1 SNHLY and CDR2 FYNNEI. The V gene end was trimmed by 5 bases and the J gene end by 3 bases; junction bases not matched to a gene: 11. The CDR3 covers 16 residues. The CDR3 region is CASSQPRGRRDTEAFF. For the CDR3, the DNA is TGTGCCAGCAGTCAGCCCAGGGGGCGTAGGGACACTGAAGCTTTCTTT.

This clonotype was observed at least ten times. The genes are TRBV2 and TRBJ1-1, with TRBD1 matching over 8 bases. This CDR3 region has 14 residues. Germline loops: CDR1 SNHLY, CDR2 FYNNEI. V dropped 9 bases and J dropped 1; count of bases not matched to a gene: 7. In DNA form, the CDR3 reads TGTGCCAGAGAGACAGGGGCGTGGAACACTGAAGCTTTCTTT. This sequence encodes CARETGAWNTEAFF.

The sample holds one count of this clonotype. The chain has TRBV2 and TRBJ1-6; D ambiguous. The V and J ends lost 6 bases and 8 bases respectively, with 11 bases between them. CDR1 is SNHLY and CDR2 is FYNNEI in the germline V gene. The CDR3 loop spans 13 amino acids. The CDR3 spells CASRQEVYSPLHF. CDR3 DNA: TGTGCCAGCAGGCAAGAGGTATATTCACCCCTCCACTTT.

This clonotype was counted many times. The chain is built from TRBV7-2 and TRBJ1-1, with D possibly matching TRBD1 (5 bases). The CDR3 has 14 amino acids. The germline gives CDR1 SGHTA, CDR2 FQGNSA. V lost 4 bases to trimming and J lost 4 bases, with 13 bases between them. The CDR3 reads CASSSPGLVTEAFF. The CDR3 DNA is TGTGCCAGCAGCTCCCCAGGGTTGGTCACTGAAGCTTTCTTT.

There are many counts of this clonotype. This rearrangement joins TRBV7-2 to TRBJ2-7; TRBD2 aligns across 7 bases. Germline CDR1 reads SGHTA; CDR2 reads FQGNSA. The V and J ends lost 5 bases and 3 bases, in that order; junction bases with no gene match: 16. The CDR3 covers 17 residues. The CDR3 loop reads CASSGGKAGREFYEQYF. CDR3 DNA sequence: TGTGCCAGCAGCGGGGGGAAAGCGGGGAGGGAGTTCTACGAGCAGTACTTC. Using reference TRBV7-2 and TRBJ2-7 for the parts outside the CDR3, the full variable domain is GAGVSQSPSNKVTEKGKDVELRCDPISGHTALYWYRQSLGQGLEFLIYFQGNSAPDKSGLPSDRFSAERTGGSVSTLTIQRTQQEDSAVYLCASSGGKAGREFYEQYFGPGTRLTVT.

This clonotype was counted at least ten times. The J gene is TRBJ1-4, the V gene TRBV20-1, with 7 bases lining up with TRBD1. V was pared by 6 bases and J by 2 bases, with 15 bases of the junction left unmatched. CDR3 length equals 17 residues. The germline gives CDR1 DFQATT, CDR2 SNEGSKA (reference sequence). The CDR3 loop reads CSAKDPGTDGTNEKLFF. Here the CDR3 DNA reads TGCAGTGCCAAGGATCCCGGGACAGATGGGACTAATGAAAAACTGTTTTTT.